The subject of this entry is one T cell receptor (beta chain). Its antigen is as yet unknown. Gene names and germline match the mouse. The DNA ends 1 residue before the CDR3 does, and the rest of the CDR3 is filled in from the germline J gene. The sample originates from a study of tissue T cells after allogeneic stem cell transplantation. Study-wide results and caveats: Shared clones across patients were few; motif clustering revealed tissue-specific shared signatures. Anatomically similar tissues had similar TCR repertoires within each patient.

The time point: mouse harvest day 14 after allogeneic transplant. The graft held 10^6 splenic CD5+ T cells and 10^7 T-cell-depleted bone marrow cells. The CDR3 is 13 amino acids. The ends were cut back, 6 bases at V and 0 bases at J, with 8 bases in the middle. The V gene's germline CDR1 is KGHPV and CDR2 FQNQEV (reference sequence). Profiling relied on immunoSEQ multiplex PCR, and the TCRdb table lists in-frame clones only, not all of them. The table includes about 3,500 clones, under 50% detected once. Sequenced: gut tissue. The rearrangement links TRBV26 to TRBJ1-2; no clear D gene. The origin of this receptor is a female BALB/c mouse given C57BL/6 T cells with graft-versus-host disease after an allogeneic hematopoietic cell transplant. The sequenced CDR3 bases are TGTGCCAGCAGGTACTCGACAAACTCCGACTACACC. Translating gives CASRYSTNSDYT. The complete CDR3 sequence is CASRYSTNSDYTF.